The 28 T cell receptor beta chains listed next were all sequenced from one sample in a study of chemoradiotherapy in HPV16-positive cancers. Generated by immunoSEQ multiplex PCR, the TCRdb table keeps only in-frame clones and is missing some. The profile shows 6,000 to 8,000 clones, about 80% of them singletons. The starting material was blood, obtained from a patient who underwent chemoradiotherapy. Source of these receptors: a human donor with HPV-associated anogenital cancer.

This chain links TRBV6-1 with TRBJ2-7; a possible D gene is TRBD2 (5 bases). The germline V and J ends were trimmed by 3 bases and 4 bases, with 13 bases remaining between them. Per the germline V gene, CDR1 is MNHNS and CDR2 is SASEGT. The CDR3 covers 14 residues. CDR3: CASSEEVNGYEQYF. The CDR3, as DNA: TGTGCCAGCAGTGAGGAGGTTAACGGATACGAGCAGTACTTC.

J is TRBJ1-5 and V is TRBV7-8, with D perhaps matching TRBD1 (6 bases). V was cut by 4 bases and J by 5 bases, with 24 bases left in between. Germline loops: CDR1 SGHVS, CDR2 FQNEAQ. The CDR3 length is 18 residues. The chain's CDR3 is CASSSMGPGAGIYQPQHF. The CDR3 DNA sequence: TGTGCCAGCAGCTCGATGGGCCCGGGGGCGGGAATCTATCAGCCCCAGCATTTT. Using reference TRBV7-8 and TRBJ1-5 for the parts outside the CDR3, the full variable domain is GAGVSQSPRYKVAKRGQDVALRCDPISGHVSLFWYQQALGQGPEFLTYFQNEAQLDKSGLPSDRFFAERPEGSVSTLKIQRTQQEDSAVYLCASSSMGPGAGIYQPQHFGDGTRLSIL.

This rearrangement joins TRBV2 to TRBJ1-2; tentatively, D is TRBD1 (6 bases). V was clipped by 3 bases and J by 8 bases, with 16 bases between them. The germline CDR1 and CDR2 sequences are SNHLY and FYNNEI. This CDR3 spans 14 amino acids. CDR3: CASSDLDRSRGYTF. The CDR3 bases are TGTGCCAGCAGTGATCTGGACAGAAGCCGAGGCTACACCTTC.

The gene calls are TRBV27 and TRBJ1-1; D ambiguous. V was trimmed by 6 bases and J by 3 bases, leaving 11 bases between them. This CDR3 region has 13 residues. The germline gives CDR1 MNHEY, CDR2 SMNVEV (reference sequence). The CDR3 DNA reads TGTGCCAGCAGCGACCGGTGGGACACTGAAGCTTTCTTT. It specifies CASSDRWDTEAFF.

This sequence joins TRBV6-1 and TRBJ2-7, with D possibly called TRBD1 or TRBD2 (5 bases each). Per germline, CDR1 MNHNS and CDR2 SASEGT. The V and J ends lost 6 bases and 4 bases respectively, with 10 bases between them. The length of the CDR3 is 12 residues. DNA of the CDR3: TGTGCCAGCAGGGGGGACGGATACGAGCAGTACTTC. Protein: CASRGDGYEQYF.

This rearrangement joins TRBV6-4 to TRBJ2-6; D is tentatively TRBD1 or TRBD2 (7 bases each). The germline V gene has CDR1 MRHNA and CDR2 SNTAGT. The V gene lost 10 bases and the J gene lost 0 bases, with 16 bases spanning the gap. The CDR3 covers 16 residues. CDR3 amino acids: CATSPGGASGANVLTF. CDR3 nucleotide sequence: TGTGCCACCAGCCCAGGGGGGGCCTCTGGGGCCAACGTCCTGACTTTC.

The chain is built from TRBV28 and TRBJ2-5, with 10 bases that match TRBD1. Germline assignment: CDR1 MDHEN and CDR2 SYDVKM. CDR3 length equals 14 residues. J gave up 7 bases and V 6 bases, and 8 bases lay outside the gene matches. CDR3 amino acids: CASRIRDRGGTQYF. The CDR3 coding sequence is TGTGCCAGCAGGATCCGGGACAGGGGCGGGACCCAGTACTTC.

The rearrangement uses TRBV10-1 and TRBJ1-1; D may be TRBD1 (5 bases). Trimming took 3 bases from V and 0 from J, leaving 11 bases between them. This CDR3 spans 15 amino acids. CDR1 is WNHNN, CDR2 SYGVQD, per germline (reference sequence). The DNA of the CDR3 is TGCGCCAGCAGTGAAGGGGTTGTCATGAACACTGAAGCTTTCTTT. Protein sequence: CASSEGVVMNTEAFF.

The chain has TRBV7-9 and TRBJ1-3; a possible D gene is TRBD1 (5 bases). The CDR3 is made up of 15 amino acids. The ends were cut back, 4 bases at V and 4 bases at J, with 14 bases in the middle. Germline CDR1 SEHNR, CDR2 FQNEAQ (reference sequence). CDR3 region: CASSSLGGSGNTIYF. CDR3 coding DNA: TGTGCCAGCAGCTCCCTGGGGGGTTCGGGAAACACCATATATTTT.

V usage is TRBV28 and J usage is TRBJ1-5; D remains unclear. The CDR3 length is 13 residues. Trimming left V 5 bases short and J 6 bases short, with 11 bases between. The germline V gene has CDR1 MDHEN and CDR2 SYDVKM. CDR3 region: CASSRVHGQPQHF. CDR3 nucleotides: TGTGCCAGCAGTCGAGTCCATGGTCAGCCCCAGCATTTT. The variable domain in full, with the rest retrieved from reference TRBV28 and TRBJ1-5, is DVKVTQSSRYLVKRTGEKVFLECVQDMDHENMFWYRQDPGLGLRLIYFSYDVKMKEKGDIPEGYSVSREKKERFSLILESASTNQTSMYLCASSRVHGQPQHFGDGTRLSIL.

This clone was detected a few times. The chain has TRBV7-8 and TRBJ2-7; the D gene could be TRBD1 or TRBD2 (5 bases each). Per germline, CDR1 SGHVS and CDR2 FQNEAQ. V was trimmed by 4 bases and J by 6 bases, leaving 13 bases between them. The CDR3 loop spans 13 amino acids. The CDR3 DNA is TGTGCCAGCAGCTATGGGGGTAGGCTCGAGCAGTACTTC. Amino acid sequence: CASSYGGRLEQYF.

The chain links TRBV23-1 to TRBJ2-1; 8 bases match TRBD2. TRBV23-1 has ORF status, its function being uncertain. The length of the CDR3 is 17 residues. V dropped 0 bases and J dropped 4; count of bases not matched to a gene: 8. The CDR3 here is CASSQSETGGVYNEQFF. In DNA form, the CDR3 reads TGCGCCAGCAGTCAATCGGAAACGGGGGGGGTTTACAATGAGCAGTTCTTC.

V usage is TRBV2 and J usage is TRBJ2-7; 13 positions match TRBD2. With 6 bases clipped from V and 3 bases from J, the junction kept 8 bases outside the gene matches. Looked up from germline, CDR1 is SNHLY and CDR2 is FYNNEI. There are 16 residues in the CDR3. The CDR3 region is CASRVGLAGADYEQYF. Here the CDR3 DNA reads TGTGCCAGCAGGGTAGGACTAGCGGGGGCCGACTACGAGCAGTACTTC.

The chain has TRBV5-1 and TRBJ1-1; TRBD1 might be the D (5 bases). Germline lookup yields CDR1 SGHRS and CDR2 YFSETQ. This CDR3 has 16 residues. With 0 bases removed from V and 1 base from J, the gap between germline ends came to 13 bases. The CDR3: CASSLAGGQGNTEAFF. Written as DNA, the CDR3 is TGCGCCAGCAGCTTGGCAGGCGGGCAGGGGAACACTGAAGCTTTCTTT.

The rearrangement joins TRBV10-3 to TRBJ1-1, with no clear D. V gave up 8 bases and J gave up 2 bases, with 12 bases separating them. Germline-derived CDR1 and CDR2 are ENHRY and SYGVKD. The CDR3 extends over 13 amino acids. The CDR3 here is CAIRKTVNTEAFF. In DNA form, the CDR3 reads TGTGCCATCCGAAAAACAGTTAACACTGAAGCTTTCTTT.

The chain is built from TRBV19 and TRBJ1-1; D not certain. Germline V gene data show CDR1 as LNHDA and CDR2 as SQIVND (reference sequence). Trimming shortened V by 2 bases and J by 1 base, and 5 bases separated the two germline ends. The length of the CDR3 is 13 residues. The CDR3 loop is CASSISENTEAFF. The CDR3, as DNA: TGTGCCAGTAGTATAAGCGAGAACACTGAAGCTTTCTTT. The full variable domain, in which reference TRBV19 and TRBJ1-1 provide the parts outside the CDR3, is DGGITQSPKYLFRKEGQNVTLSCEQNLNHDAMYWYRQDPGQGLRLIYYSQIVNDFQKGDIAEGYSVSREKKESFPLTVTSAQKNPTAFYLCASSISENTEAFFGQGTRLTVV.

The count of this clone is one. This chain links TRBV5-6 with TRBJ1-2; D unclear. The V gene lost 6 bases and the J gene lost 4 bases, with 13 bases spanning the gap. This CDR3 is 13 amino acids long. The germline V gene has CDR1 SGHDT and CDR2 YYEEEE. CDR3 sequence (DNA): TGTGCCAGCACCCCTCCGGGAATCTATGGCTACACCTTC. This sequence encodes CASTPPGIYGYTF.

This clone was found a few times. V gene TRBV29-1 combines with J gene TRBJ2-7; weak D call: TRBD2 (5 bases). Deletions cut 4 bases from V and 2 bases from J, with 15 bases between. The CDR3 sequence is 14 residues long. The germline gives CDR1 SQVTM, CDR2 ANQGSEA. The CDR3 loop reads CSVVRAGEPYEQYF. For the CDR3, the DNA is TGCAGCGTTGTGAGGGCTGGGGAACCCTACGAGCAGTACTTC.

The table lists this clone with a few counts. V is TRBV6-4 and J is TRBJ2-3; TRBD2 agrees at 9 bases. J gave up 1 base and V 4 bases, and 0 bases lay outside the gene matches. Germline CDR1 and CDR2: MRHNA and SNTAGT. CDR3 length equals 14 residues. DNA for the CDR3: TGTGCCAGCAGTGTAGCGGGGGGCACAGATACGCAGTATTTT. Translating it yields CASSVAGGTDTQYF.

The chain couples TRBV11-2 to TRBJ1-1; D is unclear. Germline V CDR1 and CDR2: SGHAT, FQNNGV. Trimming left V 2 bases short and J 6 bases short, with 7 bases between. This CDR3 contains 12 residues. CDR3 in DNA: TGTGCCAGCAGCTTATCCGGGCCTGAAGCTTTCTTT. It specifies CASSLSGPEAFF. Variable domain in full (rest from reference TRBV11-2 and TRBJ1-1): EAGVAQSPRYKIIEKRQSVAFWCNPISGHATLYWYQQILGQGPKLLIQFQNNGVVDDSQLPKDRFSAERLKGVDSTLKIQPAKLEDSAVYLCASSLSGPEAFFGQGTRLTVV.

CDR3: CASSSGTGTTKNIQYF. DNA for the CDR3: TGTGCCAGCAGTTCCGGGACAGGGACGACCAAAAACATTCAGTACTTC. V and J are TRBV28 and TRBJ2-4, with TRBD1 matching 9 bases. Germline lookup yields CDR1 MDHEN and CDR2 SYDVKM. Trimming cost V 4 bases and J 2 bases; bases outside gene matches: 6. This CDR3 has 16 amino acids.

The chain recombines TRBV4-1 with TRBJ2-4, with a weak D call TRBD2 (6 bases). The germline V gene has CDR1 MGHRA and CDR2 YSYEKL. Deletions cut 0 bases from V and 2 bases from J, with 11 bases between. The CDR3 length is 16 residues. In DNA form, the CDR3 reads TGCGCCAGCAGCCAAGACGCGGGGCCGACCAAAAACATTCAGTACTTC. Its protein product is CASSQDAGPTKNIQYF.

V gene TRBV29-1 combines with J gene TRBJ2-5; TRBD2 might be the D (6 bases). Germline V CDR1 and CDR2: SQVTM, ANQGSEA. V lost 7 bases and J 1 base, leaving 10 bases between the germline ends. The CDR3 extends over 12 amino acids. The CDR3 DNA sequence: TGCAGCGGAGCGGGCCTCCAAGAGACCCAGTACTTC. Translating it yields CSGAGLQETQYF.

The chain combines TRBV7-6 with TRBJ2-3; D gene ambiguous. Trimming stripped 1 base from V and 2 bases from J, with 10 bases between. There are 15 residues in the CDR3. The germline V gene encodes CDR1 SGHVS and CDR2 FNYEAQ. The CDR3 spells CASSLGNSITDTQYF. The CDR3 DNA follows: TGTGCCAGCAGCTTAGGGAACAGTATCACAGATACGCAGTATTTT.

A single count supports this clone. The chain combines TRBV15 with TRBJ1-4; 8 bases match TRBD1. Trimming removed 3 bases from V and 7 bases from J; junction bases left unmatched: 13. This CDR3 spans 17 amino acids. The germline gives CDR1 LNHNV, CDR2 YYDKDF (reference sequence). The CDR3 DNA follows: TGTGCCACCAGCAGTGAGACAGGGGTACATCAAACTGAAAAACTGTTTTTT. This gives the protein CATSSETGVHQTEKLFF. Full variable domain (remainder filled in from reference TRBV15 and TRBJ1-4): DAMVIQNPRYQVTQFGKPVTLSCSQTLNHNVMYWYQQKSSQAPKLLFHYYDKDFNNEADTPDNFQSRRPNTSFCFLDIRSPGLGDTAMYLCATSSETGVHQTEKLFFGSGTQLSVL.

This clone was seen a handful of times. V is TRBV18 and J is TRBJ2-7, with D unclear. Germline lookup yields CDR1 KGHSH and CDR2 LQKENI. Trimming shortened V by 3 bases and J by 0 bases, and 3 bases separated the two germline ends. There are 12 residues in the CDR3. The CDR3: CASSPNSYEQYF. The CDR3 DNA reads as TGTGCCAGCTCACCGAACTCCTACGAGCAGTACTTC. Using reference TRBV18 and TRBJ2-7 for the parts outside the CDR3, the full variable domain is NAGVMQNPRHLVRRRGQEARLRCSPMKGHSHVYWYRQLPEEGLKFMVYLQKENIIDESGMPKERFSAEFPKEGPSILRIQQVVRGDSAAYFCASSPNSYEQYFGPGTRLTVT.

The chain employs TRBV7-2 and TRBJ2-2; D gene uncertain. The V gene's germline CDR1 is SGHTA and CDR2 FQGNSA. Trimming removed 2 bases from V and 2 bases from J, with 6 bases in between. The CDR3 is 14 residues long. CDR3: CASSLNSNTGELFF. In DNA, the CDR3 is TGTGCCAGCAGCTTAAATTCTAACACCGGGGAGCTGTTTTTT.

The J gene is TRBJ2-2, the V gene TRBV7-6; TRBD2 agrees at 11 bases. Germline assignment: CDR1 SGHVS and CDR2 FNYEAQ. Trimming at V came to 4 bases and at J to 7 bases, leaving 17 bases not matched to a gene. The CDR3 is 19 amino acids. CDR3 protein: CASSSSLLAGGDTVGELFF. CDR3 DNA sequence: TGTGCCAGCAGCTCCTCACTCCTAGCGGGGGGAGACACCGTCGGGGAGCTGTTTTTT.